This TCR beta chain was observed in a study of T cell responses to AZD1222 COVID-19 vaccine. Broader study findings: Baseline seropositives among AZD1222 recipients totaled only five to seven.

This CDR3 is 15 amino acids long. Between the trimmed V and J ends, which lost 2 bases and 2 bases, there was a span of 11 bases. The germline gives CDR1 SSHAT, CDR2 FNYEAQ (reference sequence). TCRdb's copy holds only in-frame clones and misses some; the assay was immunoSEQ multiplex PCR. The sample lists some 150,000 clones; 85% to 95% were seen once. Points on this clone: The antigen is undetermined.

The starting material was peripheral blood, obtained on day 0 of AZD1222 vaccination. The sequence was obtained from an adult in good health. The genes are TRBV7-7 and TRBJ2-3, with no clear D. For the CDR3, the DNA is TGTGCCAGCAGCTTACATCTGGGAAACACAGATACGCAGTATTTT. This translates into CASSLHLGNTDTQYF.